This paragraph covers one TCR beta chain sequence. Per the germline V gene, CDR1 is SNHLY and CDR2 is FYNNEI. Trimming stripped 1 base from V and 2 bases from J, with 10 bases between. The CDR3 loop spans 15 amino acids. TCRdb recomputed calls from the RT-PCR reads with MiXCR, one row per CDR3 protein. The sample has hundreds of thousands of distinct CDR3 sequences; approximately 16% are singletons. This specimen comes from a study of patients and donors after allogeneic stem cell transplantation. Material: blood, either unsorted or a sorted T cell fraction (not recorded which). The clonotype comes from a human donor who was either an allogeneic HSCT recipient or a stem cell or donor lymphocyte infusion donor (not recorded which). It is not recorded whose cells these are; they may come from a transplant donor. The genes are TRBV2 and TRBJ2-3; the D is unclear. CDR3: CASSEEGSYTDTQYF. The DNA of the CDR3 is TGTGCCAGCAGTGAAGAAGGCAGCTACACAGATACGCAGTATTTT.